This TCR beta chain was found in a study of T cells after yellow fever vaccination. Study conclusions and caveats: Post-booster samples contained most primary-vaccination clones (approximately 95% CD4, around 88% CD8). Weaker overall was a secondary response that nonetheless peaked faster, on day 5 versus 15. Clonotypes found in both CD4 and CD8 compartments made up a small share.

TCR cDNA was made by 5'RACE template switching, adding a universal primer site and UMIs. From the 5' RACE reads, TCRdb called clonotypes with MiXCR, one entry per CDR3 protein. Of hundreds of thousands of distinct CDR3 sequences listed, 9% to 15% are singletons. This CDR3 spans 14 amino acids. Germline V lookup: CDR1 MDHEN, CDR2 SYDVKM. The ends were cut back, 6 bases at V and 2 bases at J, with 14 bases in the middle. This clonotype was found a few times. The target antigen is unknown. The rearrangement joins TRBV28 to TRBJ2-7, with D tentatively TRBD2 (7 bases). The sample consisted of PBMCs, taken on the day of the yellow fever booster vaccination. The sequence was collected from a man aged 25-45 years who received the YFV17D yellow fever vaccine. For the CDR3, the DNA is TGTGCCAGCAGCGAGGGGGGGTATGCCTACGAGCAGTACTTC. Translated, it gives CASSEGGYAYEQYF.